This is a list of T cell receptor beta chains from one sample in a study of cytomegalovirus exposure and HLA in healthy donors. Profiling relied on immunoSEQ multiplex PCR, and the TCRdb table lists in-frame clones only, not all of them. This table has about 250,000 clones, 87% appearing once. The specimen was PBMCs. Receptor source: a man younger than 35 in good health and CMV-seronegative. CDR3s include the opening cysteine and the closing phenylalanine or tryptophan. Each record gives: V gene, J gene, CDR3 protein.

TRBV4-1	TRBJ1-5	CASSQDGDTYQPQHF
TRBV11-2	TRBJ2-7	CASSPSFEQYF
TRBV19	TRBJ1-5	CASSIQASNQPQHF
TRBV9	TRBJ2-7	CASSVEGGTSGKKGSYEQYF
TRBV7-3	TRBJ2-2	CASSLPRQGRNTGELFF
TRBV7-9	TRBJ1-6	CASSQTGTDNSPLHF
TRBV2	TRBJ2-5	CASSVERGPETQYF
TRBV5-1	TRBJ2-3	CASSWGQGATDTQYF
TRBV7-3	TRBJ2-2	CASSSLTGELFF
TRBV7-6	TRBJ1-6	CASSLALGTPGHDNSPLHF
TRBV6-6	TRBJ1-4	CASRRGTDEKLFF
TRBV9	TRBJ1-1	CASSLGQGEAFF
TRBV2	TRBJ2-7	CASSPGTGYEQYF
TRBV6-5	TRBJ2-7	CASSYSPGAEQYF
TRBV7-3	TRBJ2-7	CASSRVAGAVYEQYF
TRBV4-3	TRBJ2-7	CASSQDRGSPYEQYF
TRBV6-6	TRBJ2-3	CASSYSHYTDTQYF
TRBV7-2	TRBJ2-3	CASSLAAGDTDTQYF
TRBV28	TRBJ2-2	CASSLWLAGTNTGELFF
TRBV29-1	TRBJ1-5	CSVGENSNQPQHF
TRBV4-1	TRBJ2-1	CASSQDSWTGVPNEQFF
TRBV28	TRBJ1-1	CASSTPRGENTEAFF
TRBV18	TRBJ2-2	CASSAGQGGSGELFF
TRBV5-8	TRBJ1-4	CASSLSGQFHEKLFF
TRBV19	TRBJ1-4	CASSWGQTNEKLFF
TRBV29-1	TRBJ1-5	CSAGTGDLEPQHF
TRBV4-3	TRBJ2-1	CASSQTPHLAGGNNEQFF
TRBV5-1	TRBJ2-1	CASSLQGLSTGAGNEQFF
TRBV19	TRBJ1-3	CASSTTGSTGNTIYF
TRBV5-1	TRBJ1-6	CASSLQGENSPLHF